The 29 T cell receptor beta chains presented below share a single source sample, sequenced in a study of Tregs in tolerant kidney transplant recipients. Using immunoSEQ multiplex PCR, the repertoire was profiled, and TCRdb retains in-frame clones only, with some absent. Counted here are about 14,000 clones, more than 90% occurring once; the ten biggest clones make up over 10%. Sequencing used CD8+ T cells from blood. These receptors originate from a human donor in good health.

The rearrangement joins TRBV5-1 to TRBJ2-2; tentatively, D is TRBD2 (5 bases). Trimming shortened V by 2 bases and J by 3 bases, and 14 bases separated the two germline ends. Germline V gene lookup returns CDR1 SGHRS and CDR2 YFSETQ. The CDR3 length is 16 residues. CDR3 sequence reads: CASSLRGRIYTGELFF. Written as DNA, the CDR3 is TGCGCCAGCAGCTTAAGAGGGAGAATATACACCGGGGAGCTGTTTTTT.

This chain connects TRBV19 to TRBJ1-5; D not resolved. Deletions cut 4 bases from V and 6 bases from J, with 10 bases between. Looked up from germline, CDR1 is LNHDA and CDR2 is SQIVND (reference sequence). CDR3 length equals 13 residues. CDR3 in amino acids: CASSRAGSQPQHF. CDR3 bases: TGTGCCAGTAGTAGGGCTGGTTCTCAGCCCCAGCATTTT.

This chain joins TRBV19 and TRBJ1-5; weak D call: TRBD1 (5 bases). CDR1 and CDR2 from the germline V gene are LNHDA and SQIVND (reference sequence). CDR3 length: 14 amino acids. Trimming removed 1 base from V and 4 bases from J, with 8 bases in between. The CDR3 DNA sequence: TGTGCCAGTAGTATAGTGGGGGAGAATCAGCCCCAGCATTTT. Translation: CASSIVGENQPQHF.

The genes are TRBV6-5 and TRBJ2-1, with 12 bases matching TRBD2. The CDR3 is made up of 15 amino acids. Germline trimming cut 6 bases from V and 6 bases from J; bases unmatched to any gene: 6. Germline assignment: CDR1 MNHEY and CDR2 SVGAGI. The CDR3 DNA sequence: TGTGCCAGCAGGAAGGGACTAGCGGGCTTCAATGAGCAGTTCTTC. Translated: CASRKGLAGFNEQFF.

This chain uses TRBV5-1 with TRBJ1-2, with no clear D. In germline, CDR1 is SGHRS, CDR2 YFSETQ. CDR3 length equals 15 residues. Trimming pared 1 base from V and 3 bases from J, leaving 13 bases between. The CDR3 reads CASSLIGWHYYGYTF. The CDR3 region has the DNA TGCGCCAGCAGCTTGATTGGGTGGCATTACTATGGCTACACCTTC.

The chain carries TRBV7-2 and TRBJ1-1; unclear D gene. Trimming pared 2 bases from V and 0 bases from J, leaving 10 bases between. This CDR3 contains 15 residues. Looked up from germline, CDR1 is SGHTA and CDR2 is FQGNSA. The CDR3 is CASSLRSQLNTEAFF. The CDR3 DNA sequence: TGTGCCAGCAGCTTACGGAGCCAGCTGAACACTGAAGCTTTCTTT.

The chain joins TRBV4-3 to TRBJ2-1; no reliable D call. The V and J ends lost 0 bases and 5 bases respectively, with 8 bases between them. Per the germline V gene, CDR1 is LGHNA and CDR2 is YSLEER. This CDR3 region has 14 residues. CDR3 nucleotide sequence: TGCGCCAGCAGCCAAGACGCATCTGACAATGAGCAGTTCTTC. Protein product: CASSQDASDNEQFF.

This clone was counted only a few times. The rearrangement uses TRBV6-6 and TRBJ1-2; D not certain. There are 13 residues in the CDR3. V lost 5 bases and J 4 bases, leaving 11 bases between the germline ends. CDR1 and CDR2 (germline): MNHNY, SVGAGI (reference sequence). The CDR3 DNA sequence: TGTGCCAGCAGTCGTGGACGGACCTATGGCTACACCTTC. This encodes CASSRGRTYGYTF.

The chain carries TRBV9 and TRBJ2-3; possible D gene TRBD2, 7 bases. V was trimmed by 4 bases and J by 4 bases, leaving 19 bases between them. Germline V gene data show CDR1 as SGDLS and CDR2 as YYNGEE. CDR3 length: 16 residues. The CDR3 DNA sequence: TGTGCCAGCAGCCCCCGGGGCGGGGGCCTTTCAGATACGCAGTATTTT. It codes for CASSPRGGGLSDTQYF. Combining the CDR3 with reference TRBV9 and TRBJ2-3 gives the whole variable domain DSGVTQTPKHLITATGQRVTLRCSPRSGDLSVYWYQQSLDQGLQFLIQYYNGEERAKGNILERFSAQQFPDLHSELNLSSLELGDSALYFCASSPRGGGLSDTQYFGPGTRLTVL.

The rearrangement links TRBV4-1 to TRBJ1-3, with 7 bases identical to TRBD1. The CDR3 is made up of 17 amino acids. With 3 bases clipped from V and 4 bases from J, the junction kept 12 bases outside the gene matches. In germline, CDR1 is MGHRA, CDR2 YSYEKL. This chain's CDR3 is CASSQGSRQGPGNTIYF. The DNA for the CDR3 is TGCGCCAGCAGCCAGGGATCGAGACAGGGCCCGGGAAACACCATATATTTT.

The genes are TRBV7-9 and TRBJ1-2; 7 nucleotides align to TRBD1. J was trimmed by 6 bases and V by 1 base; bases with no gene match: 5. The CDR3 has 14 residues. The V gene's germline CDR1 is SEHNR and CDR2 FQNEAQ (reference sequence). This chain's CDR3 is CASSLGQGRNGYTF. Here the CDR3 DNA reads TGTGCCAGCAGCTTAGGACAGGGTCGAAATGGCTACACCTTC.

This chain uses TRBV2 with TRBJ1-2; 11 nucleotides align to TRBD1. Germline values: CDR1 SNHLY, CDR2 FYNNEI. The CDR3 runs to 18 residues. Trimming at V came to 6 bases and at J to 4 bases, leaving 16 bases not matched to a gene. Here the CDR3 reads CASSSIKTRDRGIYGYTF. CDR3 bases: TGTGCCAGCAGCTCGATAAAAACCCGGGACAGGGGGATCTATGGCTACACCTTC.

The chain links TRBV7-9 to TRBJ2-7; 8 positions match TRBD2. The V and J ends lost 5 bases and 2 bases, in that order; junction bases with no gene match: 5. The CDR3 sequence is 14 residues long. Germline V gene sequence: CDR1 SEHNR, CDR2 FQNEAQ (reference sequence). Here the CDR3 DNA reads TGTGCCAGCAGCCCCGGACTAGCTGCCTACGAGCAGTACTTC. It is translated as CASSPGLAAYEQYF.

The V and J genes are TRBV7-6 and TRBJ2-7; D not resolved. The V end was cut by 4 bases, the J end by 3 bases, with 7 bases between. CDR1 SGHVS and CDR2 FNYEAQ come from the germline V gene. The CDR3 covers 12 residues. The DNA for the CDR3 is TGTGCCAGCAGCTCCAACCACTACGAGCAGTACTTC. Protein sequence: CASSSNHYEQYF.

The CDR3 region has the DNA TGCGCCAGCAGCCCCGGGACAGGGGGGAGCATTCAGTACTTC. It yields the protein CASSPGTGGSIQYF. The chain joins TRBV4-1 to TRBJ2-4; 11 nucleotides align to TRBD1. The V segment lost 4 bases and the J segment 9 bases; nucleotides outside the gene matches: 5. CDR1 is MGHRA, CDR2 YSYEKL, per germline. This CDR3 has 14 residues.

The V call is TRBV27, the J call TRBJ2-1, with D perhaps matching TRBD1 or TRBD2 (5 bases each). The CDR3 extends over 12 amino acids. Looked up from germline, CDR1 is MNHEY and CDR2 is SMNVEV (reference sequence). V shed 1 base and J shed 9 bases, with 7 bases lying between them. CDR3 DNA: TGTGCCAGCAGTTTATGGGGGAGTGAGCAGTTCTTC. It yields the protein CASSLWGSEQFF.

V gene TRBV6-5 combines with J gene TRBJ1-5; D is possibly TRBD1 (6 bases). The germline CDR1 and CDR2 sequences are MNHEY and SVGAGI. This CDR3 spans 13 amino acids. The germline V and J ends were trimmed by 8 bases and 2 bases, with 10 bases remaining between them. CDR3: CASGAGGNQPQHF. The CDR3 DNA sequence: TGTGCCAGCGGGGCAGGGGGCAATCAGCCCCAGCATTTT.

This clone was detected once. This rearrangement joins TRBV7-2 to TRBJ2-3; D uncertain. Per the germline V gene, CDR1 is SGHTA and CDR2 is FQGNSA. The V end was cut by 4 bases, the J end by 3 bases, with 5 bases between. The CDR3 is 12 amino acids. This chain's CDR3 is CASSSQTDTQYF. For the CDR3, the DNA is TGTGCCAGCAGCTCCCAAACAGATACGCAGTATTTT. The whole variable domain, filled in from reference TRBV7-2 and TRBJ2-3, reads GAGVSQSPSNKVTEKGKDVELRCDPISGHTALYWYRQSLGQGLEFLIYFQGNSAPDKSGLPSDRFSAERTGGSVSTLTIQRTQQEDSAVYLCASSSQTDTQYFGPGTRLTVL.

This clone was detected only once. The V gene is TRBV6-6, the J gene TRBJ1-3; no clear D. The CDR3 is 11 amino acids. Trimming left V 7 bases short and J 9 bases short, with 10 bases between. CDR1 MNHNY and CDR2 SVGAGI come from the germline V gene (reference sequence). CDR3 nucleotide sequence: TGTGCCAGCACCGAAGGGAGCACCATATATTTT. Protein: CASTEGSTIYF.

CDR3 nucleotide sequence: TGTGCCAGCAGATCCTATGGCTACACCTTC. Protein product: CASRSYGYTF. The rearrangement uses TRBV9 and TRBJ1-2; no definite D call. CDR1 SGDLS and CDR2 YYNGEE come from the germline V gene. This CDR3 contains 10 residues. Between the trimmed V and J ends, which lost 5 bases and 4 bases, there was a span of 3 bases.

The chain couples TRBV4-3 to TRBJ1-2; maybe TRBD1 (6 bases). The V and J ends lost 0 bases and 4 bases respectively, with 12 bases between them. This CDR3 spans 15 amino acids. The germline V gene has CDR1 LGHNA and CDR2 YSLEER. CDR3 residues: CASSQDSGTPYGYTF. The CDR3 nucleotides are TGCGCCAGCAGCCAAGATAGCGGGACACCCTATGGCTACACCTTC.

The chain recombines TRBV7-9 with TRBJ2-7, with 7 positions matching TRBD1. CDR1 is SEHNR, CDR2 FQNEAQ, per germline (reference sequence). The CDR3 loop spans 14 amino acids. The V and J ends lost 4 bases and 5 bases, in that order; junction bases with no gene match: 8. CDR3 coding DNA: TGTGCCAGCAGCTCCCCCGACAGGGTAGACGAGCAGTACTTC. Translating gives CASSSPDRVDEQYF.

In DNA, the CDR3 is TGTGCCAGCAGTTACCGGTGGGGTGGTCAGCCCCAGCATTTT. Translation gives CASSYRWGGQPQHF. The genes are TRBV6-5 and TRBJ1-5, with D uncertain. V was shortened by 2 bases and J by 6 bases, with 11 bases between the two germline ends. This CDR3 has 14 amino acids. CDR1 is MNHEY, CDR2 SVGAGI, per germline.

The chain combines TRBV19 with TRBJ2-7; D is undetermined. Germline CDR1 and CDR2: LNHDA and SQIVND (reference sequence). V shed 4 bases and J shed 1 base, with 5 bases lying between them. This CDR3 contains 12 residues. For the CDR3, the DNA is TGTGCCAGTAGTACCCCTTCCTACGAGCAGTACTTC. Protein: CASSTPSYEQYF.

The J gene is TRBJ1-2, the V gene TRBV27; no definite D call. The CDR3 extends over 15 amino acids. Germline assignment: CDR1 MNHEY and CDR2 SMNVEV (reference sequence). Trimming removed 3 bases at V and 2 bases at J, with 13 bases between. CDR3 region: CASSFGPPLNYGYTF. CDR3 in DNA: TGTGCCAGCAGTTTTGGTCCGCCCCTAAACTATGGCTACACCTTC.

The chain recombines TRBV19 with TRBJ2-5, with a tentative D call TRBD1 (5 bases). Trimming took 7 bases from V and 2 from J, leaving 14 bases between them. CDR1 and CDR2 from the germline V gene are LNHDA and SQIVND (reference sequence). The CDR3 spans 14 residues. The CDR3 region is CASNPTVTQETQYF. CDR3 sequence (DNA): TGTGCCAGTAACCCGACAGTTACTCAAGAGACCCAGTACTTC. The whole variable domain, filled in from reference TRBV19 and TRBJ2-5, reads DGGITQSPKYLFRKEGQNVTLSCEQNLNHDAMYWYRQDPGQGLRLIYYSQIVNDFQKGDIAEGYSVSREKKESFPLTVTSAQKNPTAFYLCASNPTVTQETQYFGPGTRLLVL.

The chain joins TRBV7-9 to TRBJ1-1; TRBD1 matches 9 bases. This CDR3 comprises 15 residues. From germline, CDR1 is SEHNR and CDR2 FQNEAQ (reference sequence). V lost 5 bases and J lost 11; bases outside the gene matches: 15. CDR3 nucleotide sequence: TGTGCCAGCAGCCCCGAAACCGACAGGGGGAGACGGGCTTTCTTT. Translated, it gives CASSPETDRGRRAFF.

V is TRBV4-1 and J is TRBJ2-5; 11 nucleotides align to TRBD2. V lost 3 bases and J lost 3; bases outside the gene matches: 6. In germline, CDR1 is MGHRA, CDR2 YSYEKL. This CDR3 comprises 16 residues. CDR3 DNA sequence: TGCGCCAGCAGCCACCGACTAGCGGGGATAAAAGAGACCCAGTACTTC. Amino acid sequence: CASSHRLAGIKETQYF.

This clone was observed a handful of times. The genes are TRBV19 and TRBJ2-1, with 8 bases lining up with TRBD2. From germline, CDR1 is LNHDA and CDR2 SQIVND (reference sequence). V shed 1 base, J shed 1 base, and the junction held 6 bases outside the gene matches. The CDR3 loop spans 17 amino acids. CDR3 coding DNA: TGTGCCAGTAGTATAGTGGGTAGCGGGATATCCTACAATGAGCAGTTCTTC. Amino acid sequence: CASSIVGSGISYNEQFF.